This T cell receptor (beta chain) originates from a study of control samples from healthy donors and cancer patients. The assay was immunoSEQ multiplex PCR, and TCRdb's table has in-frame clones only and misses some. This table holds 70,000 to 100,000 clones, roughly 89% found once. Per the germline V gene, CDR1 is LNHDA and CDR2 is SQIVND (reference sequence). Trimming removed 5 bases from V and 4 bases from J, with 12 bases in between. This CDR3 has 14 residues. This TCR was sampled from a woman aged 55-75 years in good health. The sequenced sample was blood. This chain links TRBV19 with TRBJ1-5, with D unclear. The CDR3 loop is CASSGRPFNQPQHF. DNA for the CDR3: TGTGCCAGTAGTGGAAGGCCGTTTAATCAGCCCCAGCATTTT.